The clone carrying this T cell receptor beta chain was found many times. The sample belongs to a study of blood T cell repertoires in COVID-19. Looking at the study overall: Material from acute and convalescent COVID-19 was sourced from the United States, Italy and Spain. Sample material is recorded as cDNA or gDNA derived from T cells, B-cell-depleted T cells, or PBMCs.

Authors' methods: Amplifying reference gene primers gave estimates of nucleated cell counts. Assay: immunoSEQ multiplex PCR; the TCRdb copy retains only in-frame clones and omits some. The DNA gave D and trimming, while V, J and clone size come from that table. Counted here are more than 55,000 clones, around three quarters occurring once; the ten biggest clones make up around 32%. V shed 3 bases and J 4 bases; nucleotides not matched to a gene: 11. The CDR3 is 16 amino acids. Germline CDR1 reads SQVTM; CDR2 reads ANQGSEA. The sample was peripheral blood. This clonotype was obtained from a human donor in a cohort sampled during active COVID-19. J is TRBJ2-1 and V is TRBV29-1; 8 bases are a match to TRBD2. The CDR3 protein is CSVERYSGIRYNEQFF. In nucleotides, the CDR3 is TGCAGCGTTGAGAGATATAGCGGGATTAGGTACAATGAGCAGTTCTTC.